The clone carrying this T cell receptor beta chain was observed a few times. The antigen remains undetermined. These data originate in a study of blood T cells in healthy people across ages. Regarding the study as a whole: Among long-lived donors, naive CD4+ cells were more numerous and diversity higher than in aged donors.

Germline V gene sequence: CDR1 LGHNA, CDR2 YSLEER. The CDR3 runs 16 residues. V gave up 4 bases and J gave up 4 bases; unmatched junction bases: 9. It was with a sample-barcoded 5' primer and a J-beta primer mix that a second PCR of roughly 7 to 11 cycles was run. Using its own MiXCR run on the 5' RACE reads, TCRdb lists one record per CDR3 protein. Among more than 900,000 distinct CDR3 sequences listed, under 30% were seen once. Researchers report isolating at least 6 million PBMCs per sample. The sample also formed part of further work on T cells of mothers and their children.

The TCR comes from a girl aged 2 to 10 in good health. The J gene is TRBJ2-3, the V gene TRBV4-3, with 9 bases aligning to TRBD2. Sample: blood. The CDR3 DNA follows: TGCGCCAGCAGCCCGCGGGGAGCGGGGGGCCCAGATACGCAGTATTTT. It is translated as CASSPRGAGGPDTQYF.